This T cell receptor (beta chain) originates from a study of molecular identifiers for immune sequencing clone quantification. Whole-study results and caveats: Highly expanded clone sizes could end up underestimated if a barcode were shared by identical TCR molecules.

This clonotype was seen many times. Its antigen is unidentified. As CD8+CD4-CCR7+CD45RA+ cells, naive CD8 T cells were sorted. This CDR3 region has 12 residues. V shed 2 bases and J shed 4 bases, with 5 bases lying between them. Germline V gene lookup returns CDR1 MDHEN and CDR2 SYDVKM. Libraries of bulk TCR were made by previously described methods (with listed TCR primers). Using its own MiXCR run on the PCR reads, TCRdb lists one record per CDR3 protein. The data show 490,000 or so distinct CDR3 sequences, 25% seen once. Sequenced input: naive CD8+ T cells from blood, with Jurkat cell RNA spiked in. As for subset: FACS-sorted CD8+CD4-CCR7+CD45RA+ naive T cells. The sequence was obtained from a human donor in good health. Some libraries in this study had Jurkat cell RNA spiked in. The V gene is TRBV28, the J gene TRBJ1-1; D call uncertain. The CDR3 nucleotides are TGTGCCAGCAGTTTACGAACCACTGAAGCTTTCTTT. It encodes CASSLRTTEAFF.